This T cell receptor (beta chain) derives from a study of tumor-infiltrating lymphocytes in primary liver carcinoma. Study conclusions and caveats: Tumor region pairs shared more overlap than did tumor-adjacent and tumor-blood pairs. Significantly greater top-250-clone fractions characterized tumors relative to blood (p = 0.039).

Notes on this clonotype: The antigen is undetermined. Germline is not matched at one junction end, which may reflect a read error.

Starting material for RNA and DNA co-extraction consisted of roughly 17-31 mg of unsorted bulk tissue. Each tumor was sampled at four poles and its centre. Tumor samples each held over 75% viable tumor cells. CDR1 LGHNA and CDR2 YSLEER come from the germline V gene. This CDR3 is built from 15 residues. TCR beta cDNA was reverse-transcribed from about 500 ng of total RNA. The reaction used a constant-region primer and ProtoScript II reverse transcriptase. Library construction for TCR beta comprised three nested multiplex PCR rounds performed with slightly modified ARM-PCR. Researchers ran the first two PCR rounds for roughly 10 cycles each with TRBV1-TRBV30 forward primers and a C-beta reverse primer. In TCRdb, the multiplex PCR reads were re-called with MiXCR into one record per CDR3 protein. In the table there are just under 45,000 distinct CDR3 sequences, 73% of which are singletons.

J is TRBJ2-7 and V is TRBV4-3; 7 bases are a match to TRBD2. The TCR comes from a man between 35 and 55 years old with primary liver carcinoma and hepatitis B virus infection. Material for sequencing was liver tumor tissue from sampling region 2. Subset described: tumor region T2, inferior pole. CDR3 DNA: TGCGTCAGCAGCCAAGATCGGGCTAGCGGCTACGTGCAGTACTTC. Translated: CVSSQDRASGYVQYF.